This TCR beta chain was retrieved from a study of post-analysis software for immune sequencing data. Study summary: The cohort encompassed relapsing-remitting, secondary progressive and progressive-relapsing multiple sclerosis disease courses. Study outcomes and limitations: Multiple sclerosis was associated with a significant reduction in normalized Chao1 diversity relative to controls. By F measure, samples from a shared preparation batch strongly co-clustered. With TRBV5-6, TRBV5-1 and TRBV20-1 included, about five TRBV segments were more frequent in patients than in controls.

The library was made from cDNA and included unique molecular identifiers. T cells numbering about 0.9 to 10 million yielded cDNA molecules that totaled approximately 500,000. TCRdb re-called the PCR reads through MiXCR, storing one row per CDR3 protein. There are roughly 410,000 distinct CDR3 sequences in the sample; 30% to 45% occur only once, and over 10% lies in the top ten. V shed 7 bases and J 7 bases; nucleotides not matched to a gene: 9. Germline V gene sequence: CDR1 DFQATT, CDR2 SNEGSKA (reference sequence). The CDR3 runs to 13 residues. In this sample, this clonotype turned up many times. Antigen specificity is unknown.

The material sequenced was blood. V and J are TRBV20-1 and TRBJ2-1, with TRBD2 identical over 8 bases. This receptor was taken from a girl under 18 with multiple sclerosis. CDR3 nucleotide sequence: TGCAGTGTTGGACTAGCCGTCCTAAATGAGCAGTTCTTC. Translating gives CSVGLAVLNEQFF.